These T cell receptor beta chains were read from a single sample in a study of blood T cell repertoires in COVID-19. This table comes from immunoSEQ multiplex PCR, and its TCRdb copy is limited to in-frame clones, with some not included. The repertoire holds about half a million clones, with 70% to 90% as singletons. Sample: peripheral blood. All receptors come from a human donor in a cohort sampled during active COVID-19. Both conserved end residues are part of each CDR3. The D gene is left open where the match is weak. The size of a clone is reported for some rows only, either as once, few or many, or as a class for expanded clones.

abundance	v_gene	j_gene	d_gene	CDR3nt	CDR3aa
NA	TRBV30	TRBJ2-7	TRBD2	TGTGCCTGGGGCGGGACTAGCGGGATGGGGGAGCAGTACTTC	CAWGGTSGMGEQYF
NA	TRBV27	TRBJ1-1	NA	TGTGCCAGCAGTGAGGGAATTGGAAACACTGAAGCTTTCTTT	CASSEGIGNTEAFF
few	TRBV6-2/TRBV6-3	TRBJ2-7	NA	TGTGCCAGCAGTTACTCGATGGCTAGCTCCTCCTACGAGCAGTACTTC	CASSYSMASSSYEQYF
NA	TRBV6-6	TRBJ2-7	TRBD2	TGTGCCAGCAGTCGGACGAGCGGGACTCGGAATGCCTACGAGCAGTACTTC	CASSRTSGTRNAYEQYF
NA	TRBV18	TRBJ2-7	TRBD2	TGTGCCAGCTCACCTGGGCTAGCGGAATACGAGCAGTACTTC	CASSPGLAEYEQYF
few	TRBV5-1	TRBJ2-1	TRBD2	TGCGCCAGCACCCTAACTAGCGGGAGGGTGAACAATGAGCAGTTCTTC	CASTLTSGRVNNEQFF
NA	TRBV9	TRBJ2-1	TRBD2	TGTGCCAGCAGCGTAGCGATAGCGGGAGTGTTCGATGAGCAGTTCTTC	CASSVAIAGVFDEQFF
NA	TRBV14	TRBJ1-5	NA	TGTGCCAGCAACCAAGACCCCGGGCAGCCCCAGCATTTT	CASNQDPGQPQHF
NA	TRBV28	TRBJ2-5	NA	TGTGCCAGCACTGCACTCAGGGGTTTAGAGACCCAGTACTTC	CASTALRGLETQYF
NA	TRBV7-9	TRBJ2-5	TRBD1	TGTGCCAGCAGCCCAGGGACAGATACGTACCAAGAGACCCAGTACTTC	CASSPGTDTYQETQYF
few	TRBV28	TRBJ2-7	TRBD2	TGTGCCAGCACCCGACTAGCGGGCCCCTACGAGCAGTACTTC	CASTRLAGPYEQYF
NA	TRBV20-1	TRBJ2-5	TRBD1	TGCAGTGCCAGGGGGCAAGAGACCCAGTACTTC	CSARGQETQYF
NA	TRBV6-5	TRBJ2-7	TRBD2	TGTGCCAGCATCTCGGGAGGATTTGTCCACGAGCAGTACTTC	CASISGGFVHEQYF
NA	TRBV11-2	TRBJ2-3	TRBD1	TGTGCCAGCAGCACCGGGACAGGGTTCGGTACGCAGTATTTT	CASSTGTGFGTQYF
NA	TRBV11-2	TRBJ2-7	TRBD2	TGTGCCAGCAGCTTAGTTATCCAGAGTAACACCGGGAGGGGATACGAGCAGTACTTC	CASSLVIQSNTGRGYEQYF
NA	TRBV30	TRBJ2-7	NA	TGTGCCGGGGGAGAGGGGCCCCCCTACGAGCAGTACTTC	CAGGEGPPYEQYF
few	TRBV30	TRBJ1-3	NA	TGTGCCTGGAGTACAGGGACCTCTGGAAACACCATATATTTT	CAWSTGTSGNTIYF
NA	TRBV7-2	TRBJ1-5	NA	TGTGCCAGCAGCTGGACAGATAGCAATCAGCCCCAGCATTTT	CASSWTDSNQPQHF
NA	TRBV11-2	TRBJ2-5	NA	TGTGCCAGCAGCCGCCAGGGTCTGGGGGAGACCCAGTACTTC	CASSRQGLGETQYF
once	TRBV7-3	TRBJ1-1	NA	TGTGCCAGCAGCCCGGGAGGGAGGAACACTGAAGCTTTCTTT	CASSPGGRNTEAFF
NA	TRBV30	TRBJ1-5	NA	TGTGCCGGCGGGACGGTCGAAAATGGGCCCCAGCATTTT	CAGGTVENGPQHF
NA	TRBV30	TRBJ1-1	NA	TGTGCCCGCCACAGGGCCACTGAAGCTTTCTTT	CARHRATEAFF
NA	TRBV19	TRBJ1-2	TRBD1	TGTGCCAGTAGTATACTTGGCAGGGGGGACTATGGCTACACCTTC	CASSILGRGDYGYTF
NA	TRBV27	TRBJ2-7	TRBD1	TGTGCCAGCAAGAAGGGACAGCTGTCCTACGAGCAGTACTTC	CASKKGQLSYEQYF
NA	TRBV3-1/TRBV3-2	TRBJ2-5	NA	TGTGCCAGCAGCTCACAGGGTCGGGAGACCCAGTACTTC	CASSSQGRETQYF
once	TRBV10-2	TRBJ2-2	TRBD2	TGCGCCAGCAGTCAGACCCTGACTAGCGGGATACCCGGGGAGCTGTTTTTT	CASSQTLTSGIPGELFF
NA	TRBV7-6	TRBJ1-6	TRBD1	TGTGCCAGCAGCCCGACAGGGGAGGATTATAATTCACCCCTCCACTTT	CASSPTGEDYNSPLHF
NA	TRBV4-3	TRBJ1-2	TRBD1	TGCGCCAGCAGCCAAATCTCCGGGACAGGGGGCGGTGGCTACACCTTC	CASSQISGTGGGGYTF
NA	TRBV7-2	TRBJ2-1	TRBD2	TGTGCCAGCAGCTTGGCGGGAGGACCCACCTACAATGAGCAGTTCTTC	CASSLAGGPTYNEQFF
NA	TRBV19	TRBJ2-7	NA	TGTGCCAGTAGTATAAGTGAGGGCGGGCCGAGAGGCGAGCAGTACTTC	CASSISEGGPRGEQYF
NA	TRBV19	TRBJ1-2	TRBD1	TGTGCCAGTAGCATCGCCGGGGGACAGTTCTATGGCTACACCTTC	CASSIAGGQFYGYTF
once	TRBV5-4	TRBJ2-3	NA	TGTGCCAGCAGCAGTAGCGGAGAGGGAGATACGCAGTATTTT	CASSSSGEGDTQYF
NA	TRBV27	TRBJ2-1	TRBD2	TGTGCCAGCAGTCCCCAGACTAGCGGGAGAAATGAGCAGTTCTTC	CASSPQTSGRNEQFF
once	TRBV30	TRBJ1-4	NA	TGTGCCTGGAGTCCGGGTCATACTGGAGAAAAACTGTTTTTT	CAWSPGHTGEKLFF
NA	TRBV15	TRBJ1-5	NA	TGTGCCACCAGCAGAGATTTGGGGGGATATAGCAATCAGCCCCAGCATTTT	CATSRDLGGYSNQPQHF
NA	TRBV7-3	TRBJ2-5	NA	TGTGCCAGCAGCTCTACTCCCCCGGGCCCGGGGGAGACCCAGTACTTC	CASSSTPPGPGETQYF
NA	TRBV5-1	TRBJ2-7	TRBD1	TGCGCCAGCAGCCAAAATCCGGGACAGGGGCATTCCGAGCAGTACTTC	CASSQNPGQGHSEQYF
NA	TRBV7-2	TRBJ1-3	NA	TGTGCCAGCAGCTCAAGCCCTGGAAACACCATATATTTT	CASSSSPGNTIYF
once	TRBV7-9	TRBJ2-2	NA	TGTGCCAGCAGCCCGGGCTGGGGGGCCGGGGAGCTGTTTTTT	CASSPGWGAGELFF
NA	TRBV18	TRBJ1-1	TRBD1	TGTGCCAGCTCACCCGACAGGGTAAGGTACACTGAAGCTTTCTTT	CASSPDRVRYTEAFF
NA	TRBV7-3	TRBJ1-5	NA	TGTGCCAGCAGCTTATCAGACAATCAGCCCCAGCATTTT	CASSLSDNQPQHF
once	TRBV9	TRBJ1-4	NA	TGTGCCAGCAGCGTAGGAGAAGGCGGGGGCAGGTGGGAAAAACTGTTTTTT	CASSVGEGGGRWEKLFF
NA	TRBV24-1	TRBJ2-1	NA	TGTGCCACCAGTGATTCCACTTACGCCCTCCAGAGGAGCTCCTACAATGAGCAGTTCTTC	CATSDSTYALQRSSYNEQFF
NA	TRBV12-3/TRBV12-4	TRBJ1-1	NA	TGTGCCAGCAGTTTAGGAGGGGGCACTGAAGCTTTCTTT	CASSLGGGTEAFF
NA	TRBV9	TRBJ2-5	TRBD1	TGTGCCAGCAGCGCTGGGACAGGGGCCTCCCGAGAGACCCAGTACTTC	CASSAGTGASRETQYF
NA	TRBV7-2	TRBJ1-5	NA	TGTGCCAGCAGCCTTCTCGGTGGGCCCCAGCATTTT	CASSLLGGPQHF
NA	TRBV6-1	TRBJ2-7	NA	TGTGCCAGCAGTGAAATAAGTCTCGGGCGGGCCGAGCAGTACTTC	CASSEISLGRAEQYF
NA	TRBV6-6	TRBJ2-5	NA	TGTGCCAGCAGTGAGACCCTCCCTATGAGGGAGACCCAGTACTTC	CASSETLPMRETQYF
NA	TRBV28	TRBJ2-2	NA	TGTGCCAGCAGCCCGGCCCAGGGCGCAGTAACCGGGGAGCTGTTTTTT	CASSPAQGAVTGELFF
NA	TRBV24-1	TRBJ2-1	TRBD1	TGTGCCACCAGTGACGGAAGCACGGGACAGAGGGTCAATGAGCAGTTCTTC	CATSDGSTGQRVNEQFF
few	TRBV29-1	TRBJ2-3	NA	TGCAGCGTGGAGGGTAGACAGGGAAGCACAGATACGCAGTATTTT	CSVEGRQGSTDTQYF
NA	TRBV7-2	TRBJ1-2	NA	TGTGCCAGCACATACGGGGTCTCTGGCTACACCTTC	CASTYGVSGYTF
NA	TRBV5-8	TRBJ1-3	TRBD1	TGTGCCAGCAGTTTGGGACAGGGGGCATACACCATATATTTT	CASSLGQGAYTIYF
NA	TRBV4-2	TRBJ1-4	NA	TGTGCCAGCAGCTACAAATCTAGTGAGGGGGAACTGTTTTTT	CASSYKSSEGELFF
NA	TRBV28	TRBJ1-1	NA	TGTGCCAGCAGTTTTGTGGCAGGGGTCTCGAACACTGAAGCTTTCTTT	CASSFVAGVSNTEAFF